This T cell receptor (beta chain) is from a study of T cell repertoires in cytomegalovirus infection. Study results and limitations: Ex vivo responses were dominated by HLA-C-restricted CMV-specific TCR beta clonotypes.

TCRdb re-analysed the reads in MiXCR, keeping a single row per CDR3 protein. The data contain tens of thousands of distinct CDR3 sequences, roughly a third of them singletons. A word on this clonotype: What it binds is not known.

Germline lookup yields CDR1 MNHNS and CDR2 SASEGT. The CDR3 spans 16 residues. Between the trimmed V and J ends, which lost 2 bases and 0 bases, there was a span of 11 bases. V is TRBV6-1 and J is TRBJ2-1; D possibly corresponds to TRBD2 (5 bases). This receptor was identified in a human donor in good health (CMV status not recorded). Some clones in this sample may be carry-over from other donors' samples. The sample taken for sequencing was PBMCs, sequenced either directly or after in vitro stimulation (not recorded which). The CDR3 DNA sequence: TGTGCCAGCAGTGAACAAGGTGGGAGCTCCTACAATGAGCAGTTCTTC. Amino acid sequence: CASSEQGGSSYNEQFF.